The 2 T cell receptor beta chains reported below all come from one sample, sequenced in a study of blood T cell repertoires in COVID-19. The data were produced by immunoSEQ multiplex PCR, yet TCRdb's version contains in-frame clones alone and is incomplete. Among 120,000 to 150,000 clones listed, 84% were seen once. The sample consisted of peripheral blood. The source is a young man with COVID-19, enrolled during active disease.

This clone has a single count. The chain has TRBV7-2 and TRBJ2-5; 15 bases match TRBD2. The ends lost 5 bases at V and 5 bases at J; junction bases unmatched: 3. The germline V gene encodes CDR1 SGHTA and CDR2 FQGNSA. CDR3 length equals 15 residues. CDR3 bases: TGTGCCAGCAGCCCCGGACTAGCGGGAGGGGAGACCCAGTACTTC. Its translation is CASSPGLAGGETQYF.

The chain combines TRBV5-4 with TRBJ2-7; TRBD1 matches at 8 bases. Germline trimming cut 4 bases from V and 5 bases from J; bases unmatched to any gene: 8. The germline V gene encodes CDR1 SGHNT and CDR2 YYREEE (reference sequence). This CDR3 spans 14 amino acids. The CDR3 DNA reads as TGTGCCAGCAGCCCTGACAGGGGTAGAAACGAGCAGTACTTC. Protein product: CASSPDRGRNEQYF.